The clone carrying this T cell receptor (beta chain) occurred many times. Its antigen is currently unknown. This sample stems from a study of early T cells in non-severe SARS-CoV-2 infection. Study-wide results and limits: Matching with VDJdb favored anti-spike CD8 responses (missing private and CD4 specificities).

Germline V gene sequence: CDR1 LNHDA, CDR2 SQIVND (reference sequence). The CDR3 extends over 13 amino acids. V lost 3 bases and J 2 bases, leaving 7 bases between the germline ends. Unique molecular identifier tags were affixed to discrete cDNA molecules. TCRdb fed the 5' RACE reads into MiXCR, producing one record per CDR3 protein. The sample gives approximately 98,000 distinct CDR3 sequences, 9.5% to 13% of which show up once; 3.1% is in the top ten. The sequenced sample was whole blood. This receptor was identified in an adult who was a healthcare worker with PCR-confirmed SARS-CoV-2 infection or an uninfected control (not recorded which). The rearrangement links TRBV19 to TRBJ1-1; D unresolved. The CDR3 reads CASSIVINTEAFF. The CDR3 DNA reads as TGTGCCAGTAGTATCGTAATAAACACTGAAGCTTTCTTT. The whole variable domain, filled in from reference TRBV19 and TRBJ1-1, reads DGGITQSPKYLFRKEGQNVTLSCEQNLNHDAMYWYRQDPGQGLRLIYYSQIVNDFQKGDIAEGYSVSREKKESFPLTVTSAQKNPTAFYLCASSIVINTEAFFGQGTRLTVV.